One T cell receptor (beta chain) is described in this entry. Its antigen is as yet unknown. The method was immunoSEQ multiplex PCR; TCRdb's version includes in-frame clones alone and lacks a portion of them. The profile covers about 120,000 clones, with approximately 90% appearing a single time and 0.83% taken by the ten largest. The record originates from a study of T cell clones after liver transplantation. Whole-study findings and limits: Donor-reactive sequences fell more than third party-reactive ones, suggesting partial deletion.

Sorting of unstimulated PBMCs yielded separate CD3+CD4+ and CD3+CD8+ fractions. Germline V lookup: CDR1 ENHRY, CDR2 SYGVKD. Trimming removed 2 bases from V and 8 bases from J; junction bases left unmatched: 3. This CDR3 is 13 amino acids long. The chain couples TRBV10-3 to TRBJ2-1; 7 nucleotides align to TRBD1. The sample in question was CD4+ T cells from blood, obtained 12 months after liver transplant. The clonotype comes from a human patient who received a liver transplant. Some of the T cells may derive from the graft donor. This chain's CDR3 is CAISERQGHEQFF. The CDR3 nucleotides read TGTGCCATCAGTGAGCGACAGGGCCATGAGCAGTTCTTC.